One sample yielded the 16 T cell receptor beta chains listed below, sequenced in a study of radiotherapy plus CTLA-4 blockade in lung cancer. Libraries were prepared by immunoSEQ multiplex PCR; TCRdb keeps only in-frame clonotypes and omits some of them. The sample lists 55,000 to 65,000 clones, just over 75% occurring once. Sequences were derived from peripheral blood, sampled from a patient treated with radiotherapy plus ipilimumab. All receptors come from a human donor with non-small cell lung cancer who had a partial response to radiotherapy plus ipilimumab.

This chain links TRBV9 with TRBJ1-2, with D possibly being TRBD1 (5 bases). Germline assignment: CDR1 SGDLS and CDR2 YYNGEE. The CDR3 runs 15 residues. V was shortened by 0 bases and J by 8 bases, with 17 bases between the two germline ends. The CDR3 here is CASSVAGRANIGYTF. In DNA, the CDR3 is TGTGCCAGCAGCGTAGCCGGCAGGGCAAATATAGGCTACACCTTC.

The chain links TRBV28 to TRBJ1-1; no clear D. The germline gives CDR1 MDHEN, CDR2 SYDVKM. The V end was cut by 5 bases, the J end by 1 base, with 11 bases between. This CDR3 has 14 residues. The CDR3 spells CASSQGLGNTEAFF. The CDR3 DNA is TGTGCCAGCAGTCAAGGACTGGGGAACACTGAAGCTTTCTTT.

Only one count was recorded for this clone. J is TRBJ2-5 and V is TRBV6-5; no clear D gene. Trimming took 10 bases from V and 5 from J, leaving 17 bases between them. In germline, CDR1 is MNHEY, CDR2 SVGAGI. The CDR3 loop spans 13 amino acids. CDR3 DNA: TGTGCCACCAGGTGGATTAGCAGTGAGACCCAGTACTTC. It encodes CATRWISSETQYF.

The rearrangement joins TRBV2 to TRBJ1-5, with 7 bases matching TRBD1. The germline CDR1 and CDR2 sequences are SNHLY and FYNNEI. The V and J ends lost 6 bases and 7 bases, in that order; junction bases with no gene match: 15. This CDR3 spans 16 amino acids. In DNA, the CDR3 is TGTGCCAGCAGCAACCCGACAGGGAAAGGGAGGCAGCCCCAGCATTTT. This encodes CASSNPTGKGRQPQHF.

This clone was seen only a few times. Written as DNA, the CDR3 is TGTGCCAGCGGACTCGACTTGATCAATCAGCCCCAGCATTTT. The encoded protein is CASGLDLINQPQHF. The chain combines TRBV6-1 with TRBJ1-5; D is ambiguous. The CDR3 loop spans 14 amino acids. Per germline, CDR1 MNHNS and CDR2 SASEGT. Deletions cut 8 bases from V and 3 bases from J, with 14 bases between.

The rearrangement links TRBV19 to TRBJ1-6; D not resolved. This CDR3 region has 12 residues. Germline V lookup: CDR1 LNHDA, CDR2 SQIVND (reference sequence). Trimming took off 4 bases at V and 7 bases at J, with 5 bases between the two ends. As DNA, the CDR3 is TGTGCCAGTAGTACGCAGAATTCACCCCTCCACTTT. This gives the protein CASSTQNSPLHF.

This chain uses TRBV10-2 with TRBJ2-7; no definite D call. Germline-derived CDR1 and CDR2 are WSHSY and SAAADI. The CDR3 spans 11 residues. V shed 1 base and J shed 6 bases, with 4 bases lying between them. Here the CDR3 reads CASSEFSEQYF. CDR3 coding DNA: TGCGCCAGCAGTGAGTTCTCCGAGCAGTACTTC.

This chain links TRBV5-1 with TRBJ2-7; a weak D match, TRBD1 (6 bases). The length of the CDR3 is 12 residues. V shed 1 base and J shed 7 bases, with 9 bases lying between them. Germline CDR1 SGHRS, CDR2 YFSETQ. As DNA, the CDR3 is TGCGCCAGCAGCTTGAAGGGGGAGGAGCAGTACTTC. It specifies CASSLKGEEQYF.

The chain recombines TRBV6-1 with TRBJ1-5; D is ambiguous. This CDR3 is 12 amino acids long. CDR1 and CDR2 (germline): MNHNS, SASEGT. Trimming took 7 bases from V and 0 from J, leaving 4 bases between them. CDR3 in DNA: TGTGCCAGCAAGAGTAGCAATCAGCCCCAGCATTTT. Protein sequence: CASKSSNQPQHF.

CDR3 amino acids: CASRPWHASTDTQYF. In nucleotides, the CDR3 is TGTGCCAGCAGGCCTTGGCATGCTAGCACAGATACGCAGTATTTT. The gene calls are TRBV6-5 and TRBJ2-3; D is unclear. Germline V gene lookup returns CDR1 MNHEY and CDR2 SVGAGI. This CDR3 is 15 amino acids long. V was shortened by 6 bases and J by 0 bases, with 13 bases between the two germline ends.

A few counts support this clone. The rearrangement uses TRBV29-1 and TRBJ2-5, with unresolved D. The V end was cut by 4 bases, the J end by 5 bases, with 8 bases between. Germline values: CDR1 SQVTM, CDR2 ANQGSEA. The CDR3 is 11 amino acids. CDR3 coding DNA: TGCAGCGTTGGAATCGGGGAGACCCAGTACTTC. Its protein is CSVGIGETQYF.

The chain joins TRBV14 to TRBJ2-5, with a possible D match to TRBD1 (5 bases). Germline V gene sequence: CDR1 SGHDN, CDR2 FVKESK. The V end was cut by 0 bases, the J end by 5 bases, with 13 bases between. CDR3 length: 15 amino acids. The CDR3 loop is CASSQDVRVGETQYF. DNA of the CDR3: TGTGCCAGCAGCCAAGACGTCAGGGTAGGGGAGACCCAGTACTTC.

The table lists this clone with a few counts. The gene calls are TRBV9 and TRBJ2-2; TRBD2 aligns across 10 bases. CDR3 length: 17 residues. With 0 bases clipped from V and 0 bases from J, the junction kept 2 bases outside the gene matches. Germline lookup yields CDR1 SGDLS and CDR2 YYNGEE. CDR3 loop: CASSVATSGANTGELFF. In DNA form, the CDR3 reads TGTGCCAGCAGCGTAGCTACTAGCGGGGCGAACACCGGGGAGCTGTTTTTT.

The chain joins TRBV9 to TRBJ2-7; 10 bases match TRBD1. This CDR3 comprises 15 residues. CDR1 and CDR2 (germline): SGDLS, YYNGEE. With V trimmed by 2 bases and J by 4 bases, 6 bases remained unmatched. The CDR3 DNA follows: TGTGCCAGCAGCGTTACCGGGACAGGGGTATACGAGCAGTACTTC. Translating it yields CASSVTGTGVYEQYF.

This chain uses TRBV11-2 with TRBJ1-4; D uncertain. The ends were cut back, 2 bases at V and 8 bases at J, with 12 bases in the middle. CDR1 SGHAT and CDR2 FQNNGV come from the germline V gene. The CDR3 is made up of 14 amino acids. In DNA, the CDR3 is TGTGCCAGCAGCTTATTGGAGGGTGGGGAAAAACTGTTTTTT. Translated, it gives CASSLLEGGEKLFF.

The chain recombines TRBV12-2 with TRBJ2-1; TRBD2 is the table's D call, not checked against the DNA. TRBV12-2 is a pseudogene. The CDR3 extends over 20 amino acids. CDR3 DNA: TGTGCAAGTCGCTTACCGGCGACCGACCCGATAGCGGGGGGAGACAATGAGCAGTTCTTC. Encoded protein: CASRLPATDPIAGGDNEQFF.